The 8 T cell receptor beta chains reported below all come from one sample, sequenced in a study of cytomegalovirus exposure and HLA in healthy donors. Use of 60 Vbeta and 13 Jbeta primers characterized the PCR. Profiling relied on immunoSEQ multiplex PCR, and the TCRdb table lists in-frame clones only, not all of them. The sample has fewer than 250,000 clones; 60% to 85% are singletons. The sample comprised PBMCs. These receptor sequences come from a woman aged 18-29 years in good health and CMV-seronegative.

J is TRBJ2-1 and V is TRBV11-3; D might be TRBD2 (6 bases). The CDR3 runs to 15 residues. V lost 4 bases and J 3 bases, leaving 13 bases between the germline ends. The V gene's germline CDR1 is SGHNT and CDR2 YENEEA. CDR3 sequence: CASSSGTGGYNEQFF. The CDR3 DNA reads as TGTGCCAGCAGCTCCGGGACTGGGGGCTACAATGAGCAGTTCTTC.

This clone was recorded once. This chain joins TRBV27 and TRBJ1-1; D perhaps matches TRBD1 (5 bases). The CDR3 runs 15 residues. CDR1 is MNHEY, CDR2 SMNVEV, per germline (reference sequence). V was pared by 7 bases and J by 0 bases, with 15 bases between. CDR3 bases: TGTGCCAGCACCGCGGGACTGACAATGAACACTGAAGCTTTCTTT. It specifies CASTAGLTMNTEAFF.

The rearrangement uses TRBV19 and TRBJ2-5, with a weak D call TRBD1 (5 bases). Germline CDR1 reads LNHDA; CDR2 reads SQIVND (reference sequence). The CDR3 length is 15 residues. Trimming took 1 base from V and 1 from J, leaving 10 bases between them. DNA for the CDR3: TGTGCCAGTAGTATAGTGGGTGACAGCCAAGAGACCCAGTACTTC. Its protein product is CASSIVGDSQETQYF.

The rearrangement links TRBV4-2 to TRBJ1-3, with a weak D call TRBD1 (5 bases). The germline gives CDR1 LGHNA, CDR2 YNFKEQ. V was cut by 0 bases and J by 6 bases, with 15 bases left in between. This CDR3 contains 16 residues. This chain's CDR3 is CASSQDKGRLANTIYF. CDR3 DNA: TGTGCCAGCAGCCAAGATAAGGGGCGATTAGCAAACACCATATATTTT.

The J gene is TRBJ2-1, the V gene TRBV29-1; 7 positions match TRBD1. Germline V gene sequence: CDR1 SQVTM, CDR2 ANQGSEA. The CDR3 sequence is 14 residues long. The ends lost 6 bases at V and 1 base at J; junction bases unmatched: 6. CDR3 coding DNA: TGCAGCGTGTATCGGGACAGTTCCTACAATGAGCAGTTCTTC. As protein: CSVYRDSSYNEQFF.

The chain employs TRBV29-1 and TRBJ2-2; 11 positions agree with TRBD1. The V gene end was trimmed by 7 bases and the J gene end by 6 bases; junction bases not matched to a gene: 10. Germline CDR1 SQVTM, CDR2 ANQGSEA. This CDR3 comprises 15 residues. CDR3 nucleotide sequence: TGCAGCGGGACAGGGGGCGCGGGTCGGGCCGGGGAGCTGTTTTTT. Amino acid sequence: CSGTGGAGRAGELFF.

The V and J genes are TRBV2 and TRBJ1-1, with D possibly TRBD1 on 6 matching bases. This CDR3 is 12 amino acids long. Germline lookup yields CDR1 SNHLY and CDR2 FYNNEI. The V and J ends lost 11 bases and 5 bases respectively, with 15 bases between them. The CDR3: CAARGGRTEAFF. The CDR3 coding sequence is TGTGCCGCTAGGGGGGGCAGGACTGAAGCTTTCTTT.

The chain recombines TRBV2 with TRBJ2-1; 10 bases match TRBD2. This CDR3 comprises 15 residues. Trimming cost V 5 bases and J 5 bases; bases outside gene matches: 6. Germline values: CDR1 SNHLY, CDR2 FYNNEI. CDR3 in amino acids: CASSSGTSDHNEQFF. In nucleotides, the CDR3 is TGTGCCAGCAGTTCCGGGACTAGCGACCACAATGAGCAGTTCTTC.